This TCR beta chain was identified in a study of T cell responses to AZD1222 COVID-19 vaccine. V shed 3 bases, J shed 3 bases, and the junction held 5 bases outside the gene matches. The CDR3 runs 14 residues. The V gene's germline CDR1 is SGDLS and CDR2 YYNGEE. Measured with immunoSEQ multiplex PCR; TCRdb has only the in-frame clones, and not every one. Among more than 50,000 clones listed, 79% were seen once. Study results and limitations: Mostly white British, mostly female donors; authors suggested clonal diversity may be underestimated.

About this clone: The antigen is undetermined.

The rearrangement uses TRBV9 and TRBJ1-1, with 7 bases aligning to TRBD1. The sequence derives from an adult in good health. The material sequenced was peripheral blood, taken on day 0 of MenACWY control vaccination. The CDR3 bases are TGTGCCAGCAGCGCCAGGGACAGCTACACTGAAGCTTTCTTT. Translated, it gives CASSARDSYTEAFF. Using reference TRBV9 and TRBJ1-1 for the parts outside the CDR3, the full variable domain is DSGVTQTPKHLITATGQRVTLRCSPRSGDLSVYWYQQSLDQGLQFLIQYYNGEERAKGNILERFSAQQFPDLHSELNLSSLELGDSALYFCASSARDSYTEAFFGQGTRLTVV.